Reported below is one T cell receptor (beta chain). What it binds is not known. A much larger clone lies one base from this, so it may be a read error. The data were obtained in a study of T cell repertoires in cytomegalovirus infection. Study summary: Indicated by public TCR beta signatures were CMV infection and matching HLA type. Study-wide results and caveats: There were carriers of CMV plus the relevant HLA, and cumulative public TCR beta family frequency identified them.

The length of the CDR3 is 16 residues. Germline-derived CDR1 and CDR2 are SGHTA and FQGNSA. TCRdb reprocessed the reads with MiXCR, giving one entry per CDR3 protein. In the table there are 900,000 to 950,000 distinct CDR3 sequences, around 30% of which are singletons. The chain carries TRBV7-2 and TRBJ1-4, with no clear D. Source: cultured CD8+ T cells from PBMCs, taken from culture after CMV antigen stimulation. The origin of this receptor is a human donor in good health (CMV status not recorded). Some clones in this sample may be carry-over from other donors' samples. The CDR3 loop is CASSLDSVSLNERLFF. The DNA for the CDR3 is TGTGCCAGCAGCCTAGACTCAGTTTCCCTTAATGAAAGACTGTTTTTT.